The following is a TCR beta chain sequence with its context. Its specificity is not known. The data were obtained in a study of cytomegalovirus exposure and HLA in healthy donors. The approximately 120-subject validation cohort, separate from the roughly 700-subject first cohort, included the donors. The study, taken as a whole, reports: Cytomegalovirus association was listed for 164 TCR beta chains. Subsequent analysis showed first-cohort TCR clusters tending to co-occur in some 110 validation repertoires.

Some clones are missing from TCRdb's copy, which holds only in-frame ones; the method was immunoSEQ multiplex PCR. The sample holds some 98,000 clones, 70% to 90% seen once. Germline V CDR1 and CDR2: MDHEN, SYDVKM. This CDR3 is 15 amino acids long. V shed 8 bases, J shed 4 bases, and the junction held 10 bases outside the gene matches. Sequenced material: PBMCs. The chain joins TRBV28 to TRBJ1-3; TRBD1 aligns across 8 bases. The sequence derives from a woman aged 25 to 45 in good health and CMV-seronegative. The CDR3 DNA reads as TGTGCCAGCTCCGGGTTCCGGACAGGGGGAAACACCATATATTTT. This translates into CASSGFRTGGNTIYF.